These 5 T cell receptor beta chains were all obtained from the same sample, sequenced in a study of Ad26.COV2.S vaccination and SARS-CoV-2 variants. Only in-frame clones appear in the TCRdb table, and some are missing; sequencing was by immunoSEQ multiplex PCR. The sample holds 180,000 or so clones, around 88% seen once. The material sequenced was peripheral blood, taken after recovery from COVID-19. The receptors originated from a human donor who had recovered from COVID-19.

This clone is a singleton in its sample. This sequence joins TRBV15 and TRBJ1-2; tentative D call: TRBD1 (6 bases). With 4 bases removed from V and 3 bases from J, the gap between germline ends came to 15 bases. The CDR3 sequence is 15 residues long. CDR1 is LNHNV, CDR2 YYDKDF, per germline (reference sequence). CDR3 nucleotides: TGTGCCACCAGCATCAACAGGGCTACACACTATGGCTACACCTTC. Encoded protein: CATSINRATHYGYTF. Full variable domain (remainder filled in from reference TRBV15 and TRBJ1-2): DAMVIQNPRYQVTQFGKPVTLSCSQTLNHNVMYWYQQKSSQAPKLLFHYYDKDFNNEADTPDNFQSRRPNTSFCFLDIRSPGLGDTAMYLCATSINRATHYGYTFGSGTRLTVV.

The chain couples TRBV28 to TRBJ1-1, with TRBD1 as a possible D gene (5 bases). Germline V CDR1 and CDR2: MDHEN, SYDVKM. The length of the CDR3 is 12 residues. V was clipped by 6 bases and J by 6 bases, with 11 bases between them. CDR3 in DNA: TGTGCCAGCAGGAAACCGGGGGCTGAAGCTTTCTTT. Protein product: CASRKPGAEAFF.

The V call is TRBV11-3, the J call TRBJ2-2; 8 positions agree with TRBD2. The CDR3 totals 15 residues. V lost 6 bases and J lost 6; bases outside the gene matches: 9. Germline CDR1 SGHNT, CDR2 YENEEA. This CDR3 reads CASSFAGGEAGELFF. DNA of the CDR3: TGTGCCAGCAGTTTCGCCGGGGGGGAAGCCGGGGAGCTGTTTTTT.

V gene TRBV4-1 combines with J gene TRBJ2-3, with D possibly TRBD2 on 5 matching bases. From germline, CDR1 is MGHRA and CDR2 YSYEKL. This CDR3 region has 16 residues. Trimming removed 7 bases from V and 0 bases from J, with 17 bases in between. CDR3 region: CASTPNRRLSTDTQYF. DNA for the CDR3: TGCGCCAGCACCCCCAACCGACGACTAAGCACAGATACGCAGTATTTT.

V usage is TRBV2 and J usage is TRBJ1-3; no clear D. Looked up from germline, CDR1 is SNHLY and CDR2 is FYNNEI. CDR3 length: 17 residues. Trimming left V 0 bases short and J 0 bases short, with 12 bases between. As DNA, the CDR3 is TGTGCCAGCAGTGAAGCGTCGAGGACCCTCTCTGGAAACACCATATATTTT. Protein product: CASSEASRTLSGNTIYF.